A selection of T cell receptor beta chains follows, all from one sample in a study of regulatory T cells in long-lasting Graves disease. One entry per CDR3 protein, called by TCRdb with MiXCR from the multiplex PCR reads. The repertoire includes more than 450,000 distinct CDR3 sequences, around 12% of them detected once, and 8% to 10% sits in the top ten. These same data were also listed under a study on T cells in Graves' hyperthyroidism and ophthalmopathy.

Source: peripheral blood mononuclear cells (PBMCs), taken at new diagnosis, from a patient treated with antithyroid drugs. The receptors stem from a woman in her 30s with Graves disease. CDR3s include the opening cysteine and the closing phenylalanine or tryptophan. A D gene is named only where the DNA matches it firmly. Part of the rows lack a size; the others show once, few, many or a class for expanded clones.

clone_size | j_call | d_call | v_call | cdr3_nt | cdr3_aa
few | TRBJ2-4 | TRBD1 | TRBV19 | TGTGCCAGTAGCCACCTTGGACAGGGTGAATCCAAAAACATTCAGTACTTC | CASSHLGQGESKNIQYF
- | TRBJ1-4 | TRBD1 | TRBV5-1 | TGCGCCAGCAGCCCCCAAGCAGGGGGCGCGAGTGAAAAACTGTTTTTT | CASSPQAGGASEKLFF
- | TRBJ1-1 | - | TRBV9 | TGTGCCAGCAGCGTAGCCGGGGTTAAAGACACTGAAGCTTTCTTT | CASSVAGVKDTEAFF
many | TRBJ2-7 | - | TRBV2 | TGTGCCAGCAGGAAGGAGGGGTTATCCTACGAGCAGTACTTC | CASRKEGLSYEQYF
many | TRBJ2-7 | - | TRBV19 | TGTGCCAGTAGGCGGGTAGGGCAGAGGGATGTGGAGCAGTACTTC | CASRRVGQRDVEQYF
- | TRBJ2-4 | - | TRBV4-1 | TGCGCCAGCAGCCAAATGGGACTCCCGGCCAAAAACATTCAGTACTTC | CASSQMGLPAKNIQYF
many | TRBJ1-5 | - | TRBV7-8 | TGTGCCAGCAGCCGAATTGGACACGATAGCAATCAGCCCCAGCATTTT | CASSRIGHDSNQPQHF
- | TRBJ2-1 | TRBD1 | TRBV5-1 | TGCGCCAGCAGCTTGTTATGGACAGGGGCGGGCAATGAGCAGTTCTTC | CASSLLWTGAGNEQFF
many | TRBJ2-3 | - | TRBV12-3/TRBV12-4 | TGTGCCAGCAGTGCCCCTAGCATAGGGACAGATACGCAGTATTTT | CASSAPSIGTDTQYF
- | TRBJ2-3 | - | TRBV29-1 | TGCAGCGTTGACTCGGTAGCGGCTAGCACAGATACGCAGTATTTT | CSVDSVAASTDTQYF
- | TRBJ1-5 | TRBD1 | TRBV18 | TGTGCCAGCTCATCACTCGGGACAGGGGGCCACAATCAGCCCCAGCATTTT | CASSSLGTGGHNQPQHF
many | TRBJ2-1 | - | TRBV11-3 | TGTGCCAGCAGTTCAGACAGGAACAATGAGCAGTTCTTC | CASSSDRNNEQFF
- | TRBJ2-7 | - | TRBV5-6 | TGTGCCAGCAGTGATTACAATAGGGGTGGAGACGAGCAGTACTTC | CASSDYNRGGDEQYF
many | TRBJ2-7 | - | TRBV28 | TGTGCCAGCACCGGGCAGAACTCCTACGAGCAGTACTTC | CASTGQNSYEQYF
- | TRBJ1-2 | - | TRBV27 | TGTGCCAGCGGGGGTCTAAACTATGGCTACACCTTC | CASGGLNYGYTF
many | TRBJ2-3 | - | TRBV25-1 | TGTGCCAGCAGTGAACAGTCCCTGAGAAATGTCGGAGATACGCAGTATTTT | CASSEQSLRNVGDTQYF